This T cell receptor beta chain derives from a study of cytomegalovirus exposure and HLA in healthy donors. In the study overall: From HLA-typed donors, an early data release held some 91 million unique TCRs.

To note about this clone: Its antigen is not known.

The CDR3 is 13 amino acids. Germline-derived CDR1 and CDR2 are MDHEN and SYDVKM. The ends were cut back, 5 bases at V and 7 bases at J, with 14 bases in the middle. The PCR made use of 60 Vbeta and 13 Jbeta primers. Sequencing was performed with immunoSEQ multiplex PCR; in TCRdb, only in-frame clones are kept and a portion is missing. The data show fewer than 300,000 clones, with roughly 80% seen just once and more than 0.3% held by the top ten. Study-wide findings and caveats: The authors confirmed in vitro that a few CMV-associated chains were specific for CMV antigens.

The chain employs TRBV28 and TRBJ1-1, with TRBD1 as a possible D gene (6 bases). The sample consisted of PBMCs. The receptor was isolated from a girl aged 2-10 years in good health and CMV-seronegative. CDR3 sequence (DNA): TGTGCCAGCAGTCTGGACAGACCAAGTGAAGCTTTCTTT. Protein product: CASSLDRPSEAFF.